Each of the 14 T cell receptor beta chains below was sequenced from the same sample in a study of shared clonotypes between healthy human individuals. Here immunoSEQ multiplex PCR was the method, and the copy in TCRdb shows in-frame clones only, minus some. The sample includes approximately 2.4 million clones, around 95% seen only once; the top ten take roughly 0.13%. The specimen sequenced was naive CD4+ T cells sorted from blood. Regarding subset: CD45RA+ positively selected. Receptors originate from a man aged 18 to 30 in good health.

The CDR3 sequence: CASSSQSPTNEKLFF. In DNA, the CDR3 is TGTGCCAGCAGTTCTCAATCCCCAACTAATGAAAAACTGTTTTTT. This sequence joins TRBV6-1 and TRBJ1-4; D not certain. Per the germline V gene, CDR1 is MNHNS and CDR2 is SASEGT. Trimming stripped 5 bases from V and 0 bases from J, with 10 bases between. The CDR3 consists of 15 residues.

The rearrangement joins TRBV2 to TRBJ1-4, with 8 bases aligning to TRBD1. Germline V gives CDR1 SNHLY, CDR2 FYNNEI. The ends lost 6 bases at V and 5 bases at J; junction bases unmatched: 11. This CDR3 is built from 16 residues. Here the CDR3 reads CASSRQGLILNEKLFF. The CDR3, as DNA: TGTGCCAGCAGCAGACAGGGGTTAATACTAAATGAAAAACTGTTTTTT.

The chain has TRBV7-9 and TRBJ1-1, with a tentative D call TRBD1 (5 bases). From germline, CDR1 is SEHNR and CDR2 FQNEAQ (reference sequence). The CDR3 runs to 17 residues. Deletions cut 5 bases from V and 2 bases from J, with 21 bases between. CDR3 residues: CASSISFSATANTEAFF. The CDR3 DNA sequence: TGTGCCAGCAGCATATCATTCTCAGCGACAGCTAACACTGAAGCTTTCTTT.

The V call is TRBV4-2, the J call TRBJ2-2; 9 bases map to TRBD2. CDR1 is LGHNA and CDR2 is YNFKEQ in the germline V gene. J gave up 3 bases and V 2 bases, and 4 bases lay outside the gene matches. There are 16 residues in the CDR3. CDR3 sequence reads: CASSQPSGAYTGELFF. For the CDR3, the DNA is TGTGCCAGCAGCCAACCTAGCGGGGCTTACACCGGGGAGCTGTTTTTT.

CDR3 DNA: TGTGCTAGTGGAATCTGGGGTTCCAATCAGCCCCAGCATTTT. Its protein is CASGIWGSNQPQHF. The V and J genes are TRBV12-5 and TRBJ1-5, with D unclear. The germline gives CDR1 LGHNT, CDR2 FRNRAP. The V end lost 6 bases, the J end lost 3 bases, and 12 bases lay between the germline ends. The CDR3 extends over 14 amino acids.

This chain links TRBV28 with TRBJ2-7; possibly TRBD2 for D (6 bases). The V and J ends lost 8 bases and 3 bases respectively, with 14 bases between them. CDR1 MDHEN and CDR2 SYDVKM come from the germline V gene. The CDR3 extends over 13 amino acids. CDR3 coding DNA: TGTGCCAGCCAGAGAGGGACTGTCTACGAGCAGTACTTC. This codes for CASQRGTVYEQYF.

The V and J genes are TRBV7-2 and TRBJ1-2, with 7 bases that match TRBD1. With 4 bases clipped from V and 0 bases from J, the junction kept 5 bases outside the gene matches. This CDR3 has 15 amino acids. Germline V gene data show CDR1 as SGHTA and CDR2 as FQGNSA. The CDR3 protein is CASSSRTGPNYGYTF. Here the CDR3 DNA reads TGTGCCAGCAGCTCCCGGACAGGACCTAACTATGGCTACACCTTC.

V usage is TRBV18 and J usage is TRBJ1-2; 7 bases are shared with TRBD1. The germline gives CDR1 KGHSH, CDR2 LQKENI. The CDR3 extends over 16 amino acids. With V trimmed by 3 bases and J by 6 bases, 13 bases remained unmatched. DNA of the CDR3: TGTGCCAGCTCACCTAATCAAGGCAGGGGGTTGAATGGCTACACCTTC. It specifies CASSPNQGRGLNGYTF.

The chain combines TRBV15 with TRBJ2-7; 8 nucleotides match TRBD2. Germline V gene lookup returns CDR1 LNHNV and CDR2 YYDKDF (reference sequence). The CDR3 spans 17 residues. V lost 0 bases and J lost 4; bases outside the gene matches: 11. The CDR3 nucleotides read TGTGCCACCAGCAGAGATGGTCCGGGACTAGGGGATTACGAGCAGTACTTC. Encoded protein: CATSRDGPGLGDYEQYF.

V and J are TRBV11-2 and TRBJ1-1; D not certain. Germline assignment: CDR1 SGHAT and CDR2 FQNNGV. V lost 1 base and J lost 4, with 13 bases in between. This CDR3 is 15 amino acids long. The DNA for the CDR3 is TGTGCCAGCAGCTTAGCGGTATTACGGGGCACTGAAGCTTTCTTT. Translation: CASSLAVLRGTEAFF.

This sequence joins TRBV6-6 and TRBJ1-5; D call uncertain. Germline loops: CDR1 MNHNY, CDR2 SVGAGI (reference sequence). V was shortened by 0 bases and J by 0 bases, with 6 bases between the two germline ends. The CDR3 spans 15 residues. In nucleotides, the CDR3 is TGTGCCAGCAGTTACTCGGCCAGTAGCAATCAGCCCCAGCATTTT. Translation gives CASSYSASSNQPQHF.

This clone was detected only once. The rearrangement joins TRBV6-1 to TRBJ1-3, with D hard to call. V lost 9 bases, J lost 4 bases, and 16 bases lay in between. Germline V gene data show CDR1 as MNHNS and CDR2 as SASEGT. The CDR3 is 14 residues long. The CDR3 bases are TGTGCCAGTGAAACGGGAGGTCTGGGAAACACCATATATTTT. Protein: CASETGGLGNTIYF.

The rearrangement uses TRBV29-1 and TRBJ2-3; 13 bases agree with TRBD2. CDR1 SQVTM and CDR2 ANQGSEA come from the germline V gene. The junction had 2 bases not matched to a gene; V was cut back by 7 bases and J by 1 base. CDR3 length equals 14 residues. CDR3 residues: CSGTSGSGTDTQYF. DNA for the CDR3: TGCAGCGGGACTAGCGGGAGTGGCACAGATACGCAGTATTTT.

This clone was counted between two and nine times. The chain carries TRBV19 and TRBJ2-2; D unresolved. CDR1 is LNHDA and CDR2 is SQIVND in the germline V gene (reference sequence). This CDR3 region has 11 residues. Trimming removed 8 bases at V and 6 bases at J, with 7 bases between. The CDR3 bases are TGTGCCAGTCGGAGCGCCGGGGAGCTGTTTTTT. Its protein is CASRSAGELFF.